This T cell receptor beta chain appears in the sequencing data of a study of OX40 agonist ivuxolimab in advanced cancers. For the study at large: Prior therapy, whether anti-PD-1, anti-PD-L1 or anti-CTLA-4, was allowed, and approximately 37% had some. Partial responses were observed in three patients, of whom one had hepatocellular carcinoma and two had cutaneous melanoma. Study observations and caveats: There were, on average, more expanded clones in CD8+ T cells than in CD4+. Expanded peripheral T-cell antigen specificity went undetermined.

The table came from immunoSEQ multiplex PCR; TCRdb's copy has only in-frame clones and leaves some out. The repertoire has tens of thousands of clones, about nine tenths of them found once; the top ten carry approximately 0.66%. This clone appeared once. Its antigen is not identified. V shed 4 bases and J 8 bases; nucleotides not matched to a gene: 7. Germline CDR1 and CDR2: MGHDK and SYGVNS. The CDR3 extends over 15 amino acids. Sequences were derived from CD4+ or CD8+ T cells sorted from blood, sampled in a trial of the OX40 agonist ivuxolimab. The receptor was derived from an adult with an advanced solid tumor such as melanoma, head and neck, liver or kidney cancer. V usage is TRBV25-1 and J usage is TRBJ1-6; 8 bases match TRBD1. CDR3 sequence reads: CASSADRGVDSPLHF. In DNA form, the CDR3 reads TGTGCCAGCAGTGCCGACAGGGGTGTCGATTCACCCCTCCACTTT.